This T cell receptor beta chain came from a study of blood T cell repertoires in COVID-19. Study as a whole: Sites in the United States, Italy and Spain provided acute and convalescent COVID-19 samples. From T cells, B-cell-depleted T cells, or PBMCs came the material, which was cDNA or gDNA.

Authors' processing steps: Amplified reference gene primers provided the basis for estimating nucleated cell counts. Repertoires were generated with immunoSEQ multiplex PCR, while TCRdb's copy carries only in-frame clones and drops some. That table is the source of V, J and clone size, and D and trimming were worked out from the DNA. The data show about 140,000 clones, with 70% to 85% seen just once and roughly a tenth held by the top ten. The ends were cut back, 2 bases at V and 0 bases at J, with 15 bases in the middle. The germline V gene encodes CDR1 SGHNT and CDR2 YYREEE (reference sequence). The CDR3 runs to 17 residues.

The sample consisted of peripheral blood. This clonotype was obtained from a man in his fifties or sixties with active or convalescent COVID-19. The chain has TRBV5-4 and TRBJ2-1, with D possibly matching TRBD2 (5 bases). CDR3 amino acids: CASSLLGSRVSYNEQFF. The CDR3 DNA is TGTGCCAGCAGCTTACTGGGTTCGCGGGTCTCCTACAATGAGCAGTTCTTC.